The 8 T cell receptor beta chains in this list originate from one sample, sequenced in a study of beta chain features in type 1 diabetes. Study results and caveats: Patients with Type 1 diabetes showed moderately but significantly shorter TCRB CDR3s in all four CD4+ subsets.

These receptors have no identified antigens. The study reverse transcribed the entire isolated RNA, so it sequenced expressed TCRB transcripts. The method was immunoSEQ multiplex PCR; TCRdb's version includes in-frame clones alone and lacks a portion of them. The repertoire consists of around 180,000 clones, with about 8% occurring once and the leading ten covering roughly 0.97%. The sequencing input was central memory CD4+ T cells from blood. Receptors were obtained from a woman aged 40 to 50 with type 1 diabetes.

The chain couples TRBV11-2 to TRBJ2-1; 7 nucleotides match TRBD2. J lost 4 bases, V lost 5 bases, and 11 bases had no gene match. Germline CDR1 SGHAT, CDR2 FQNNGV. The CDR3 contains 16 residues. The CDR3 here is CASSIRSGLQYNEQFF. The CDR3, as DNA: TGTGCCAGCAGCATACGTAGCGGGCTCCAATACAATGAGCAGTTCTTC.

The V gene is TRBV10-3, the J gene TRBJ2-4; 7 nucleotides match TRBD2. Germline-derived CDR1 and CDR2 are ENHRY and SYGVKD. CDR3 length: 13 residues. Losses at the gene ends were 2 bases for V and 8 bases for J; bases not matched to a gene: 3. The DNA of the CDR3 is TGTGCCATCAGTGAGCCGGGACTACACATTCAGTACTTC. Amino acid sequence: CAISEPGLHIQYF.

The table lists this clone with a few counts. This chain joins TRBV27 and TRBJ2-3; 9 bases match TRBD2. CDR1 MNHEY and CDR2 SMNVEV come from the germline V gene (reference sequence). This CDR3 contains 15 residues. Trimming at V came to 2 bases and at J to 6 bases, leaving 6 bases not matched to a gene. DNA of the CDR3: TGTGCCAGCAGTTTAAACGGGGGACTAGCTGATACGCAGTATTTT. It specifies CASSLNGGLADTQYF.

This clone has just a few counts. The rearrangement uses TRBV11-3 and TRBJ1-1; TRBD1 is a possible D gene (5 bases). The CDR3 consists of 14 residues. Trimming took off 1 base at V and 7 bases at J, with 13 bases between the two ends. Looked up from germline, CDR1 is SGHNT and CDR2 is YENEEA. For the CDR3, the DNA is TGTGCCAGCAGCTTAGGACCCCCGGGGGGTGAAGCTTTCTTT. Translated: CASSLGPPGGEAFF.

Only a few counts were recorded for this clone. The chain has TRBV29-1 and TRBJ1-3, with 11 bases that match TRBD1. With V trimmed by 6 bases and J by 0 bases, 1 base remained unmatched. This CDR3 has 14 residues. Germline CDR1 and CDR2: SQVTM and ANQGSEA. CDR3 DNA: TGCAGCGTGGGGACAGGGGGCTCTGGAAACACCATATATTTT. It yields the protein CSVGTGGSGNTIYF. Full variable domain (outside the CDR3, taken from reference TRBV29-1 and TRBJ1-3): SAVISQKPSRDICQRGTSLTIQCQVDSQVTMMFWYRQQPGQSLTLIATANQGSEATYESGFVIDKFPISRPNLTFSTLTVSNMSPEDSSIYLCSVGTGGSGNTIYFGEGSWLTVV.

The V call is TRBV7-9, the J call TRBJ1-2, with D uncertain. Germline values: CDR1 SEHNR, CDR2 FQNEAQ (reference sequence). This CDR3 contains 14 residues. Trimming took 5 bases from V and 4 from J, leaving 14 bases between them. CDR3 nucleotides: TGTGCCAGCAGCCCGGATGGAGGAGGCTATGGCTACACCTTC. This gives the protein CASSPDGGGYGYTF.

The rearrangement links TRBV28 to TRBJ1-2; 9 nucleotides agree with TRBD1. Germline CDR1 reads MDHEN; CDR2 reads SYDVKM. The CDR3 is 15 residues long. Germline trimming cut 8 bases from V and 6 bases from J; bases unmatched to any gene: 13. The CDR3 DNA sequence: TGTGCCAGCCAGAGGCCTGGGACAGGGAGGGATGGCTACACCTTC. Its protein product is CASQRPGTGRDGYTF.

CDR3 loop: CASSLGTVNTEAFF. The CDR3 nucleotides are TGTGCCAGCAGCCTAGGGACAGTGAACACTGAAGCTTTCTTT. This sequence joins TRBV28 and TRBJ1-1, with TRBD1 matching over 7 bases. CDR1 and CDR2 from the germline V gene are MDHEN and SYDVKM. V trimming: 6 bases; J trimming: 0 bases; junction bases outside the gene matches: 4. This CDR3 has 14 residues. Variable domain in full (rest from reference TRBV28 and TRBJ1-1): DVKVTQSSRYLVKRTGEKVFLECVQDMDHENMFWYRQDPGLGLRLIYFSYDVKMKEKGDIPEGYSVSREKKERFSLILESASTNQTSMYLCASSLGTVNTEAFFGQGTRLTVV.